This TCR beta chain is drawn from a study of T cells after yellow fever vaccination (dated by TCRdb to between 2017 and 2020). Some background on the complete study: The SMART-Seq v4 Ultra Low Input RNA kit was used to prepare libraries from fractions with low cell numbers. Two healthy male donors, one aged 18 to 30 and one aged 30 to 40 years, made up the cohort. Blood samples were taken at several timepoints before and after primary and secondary immunization, and bulk PBMC replicates and cell subsets were isolated. To track T-cell clones before and after primary and booster YFV17D yellow fever vaccination, bulk TCR alpha and beta repertoires were sequenced longitudinally.

TCR cDNA was synthesized by 5'RACE template switching, which introduced a universal primer site and unique molecular identifiers. Priming for cDNA synthesis came from both the TCR alpha and TCR beta constant segments. Library amplification involved two PCR steps, and the second step added sample barcodes and sequencing adapters. Sequencing of libraries was done on Illumina HiSeq 2500 (2x100 bp) or NovaSeq (2x150 bp). Concerning the study's data processing: Reads were demultiplexed and collapsed into UMI consensus sequences with MIGEC, and V(D)J alignment was performed with MiXCR. Clonotypes responding to the vaccine were identified with edgeR on replicate PBMC samples, with the criteria of FDR below 0.01 and a log2 fold change above 5 up to day 15. Each bulk clonotype was labeled CD4 or CD8 based on which sequenced repertoire, CD4 or CD8, contained the clonotype at higher abundance. TCRdb reprocessed the public reads (quality trimming at Q25 with fastp, clone calling with MiXCR) and kept in-frame beta chains. Each CDR3 protein gets just one entry, which takes the most common genes and DNA from the rows behind it. Here the V and J calls rest on TCRdb's processing, not on the authors' analysis. Recorded for this sample are roughly 74,000 distinct CDR3 sequences; approximately 7.7% of them occurred a single time. Around 35% of the sample is held by the ten biggest clonotypes.

Inclusive of the bounding cysteine and phenylalanine, the CDR3 is 16 residues long. The sequence is cut down to CDR3 DNA, 48 bases in frame from base 1. V gives up 0 bases and J gives up 2 bases, and the segment between their germline ends measures 11 bases. What this sample's treatment or condition label stands for: live attenuated yellow fever vaccine strain. A standard Ficoll-Paque protocol was used to isolate PBMCs from peripheral blood. CD4 and CD8 T-cell fractions were isolated with Dynabeads CD4 and CD8 positive selection kits. TriZol was used to extract RNA from bulk PBMCs, from CD4 and CD8 fractions, and from dextramer-positive and dextramer-negative fractions. Results the study describes overall, beyond this receptor: Because only a couple of donors were included in the study, the extent to which the findings can be generalized is limited. Computational filtering was needed because FACS-sorted repertoires could contain abundant contaminating clonotypes from the bulk population. After the booster, most of the clones that had expanded following primary vaccination were detected again (around 97% of CD4 and around nine tenths of CD8), which suggests that memory was broadly maintained. The secondary T-cell response was weaker than the primary response but faster, peaking on day 5 instead of day 15. A small fraction of clonotypes appeared in both the CD4 and CD8 compartments, likely as a result of convergent recombination.

This clonotype was seen ten or more times. It has no known antigen specificity. No clone much larger than this one lies a single base away; base qualities are absent. This TCR derives from a man aged 18 to 30 who received the YFV17D yellow fever vaccine. The rearranged chain carries TRBV12-3 or TRBV12-4 and TRBJ1-5, with an unclear D gene assignment. Here the sequenced sample was CD8+ T cells sorted from PBMCs, taken 5 to 6 days after the first yellow fever vaccination. The CDR3 protein is CASSLAPPLGNQPQHF. The nucleotide sequence reads TGTGCCAGCAGTTTAGCACCGCCGCTGGGCAATCAGCCCCAGCATTTT.